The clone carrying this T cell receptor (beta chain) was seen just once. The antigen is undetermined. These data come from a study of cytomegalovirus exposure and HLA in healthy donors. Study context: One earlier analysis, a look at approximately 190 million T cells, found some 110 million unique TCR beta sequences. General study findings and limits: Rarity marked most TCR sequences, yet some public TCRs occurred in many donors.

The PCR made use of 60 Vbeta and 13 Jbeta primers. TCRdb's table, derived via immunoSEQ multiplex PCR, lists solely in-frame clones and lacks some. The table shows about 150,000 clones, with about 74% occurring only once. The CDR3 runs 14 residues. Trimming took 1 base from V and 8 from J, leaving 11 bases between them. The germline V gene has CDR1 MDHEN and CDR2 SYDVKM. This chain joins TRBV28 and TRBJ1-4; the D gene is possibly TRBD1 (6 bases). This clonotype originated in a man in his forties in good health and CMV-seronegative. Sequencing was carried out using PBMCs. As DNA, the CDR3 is TGTGCCAGCAGTTTATTCAGGGGTGGGGAAAAACTGTTTTTT. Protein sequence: CASSLFRGGEKLFF.